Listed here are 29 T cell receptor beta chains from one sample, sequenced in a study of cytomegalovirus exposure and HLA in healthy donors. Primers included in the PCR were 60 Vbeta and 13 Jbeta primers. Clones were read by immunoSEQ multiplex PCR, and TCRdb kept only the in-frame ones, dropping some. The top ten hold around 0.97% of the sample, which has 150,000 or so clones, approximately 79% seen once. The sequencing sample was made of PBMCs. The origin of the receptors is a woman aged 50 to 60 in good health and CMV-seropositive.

This CDR3 is CASSLWQTNEKLFF. The CDR3 nucleotides are TGTGCCAGCAGTTTATGGCAGACTAATGAAAAACTGTTTTTT. This chain joins TRBV28 and TRBJ1-4; D is unclear. Trimming cost V 0 bases and J 2 bases, with 4 bases left between them. This CDR3 comprises 14 residues. The germline gives CDR1 MDHEN, CDR2 SYDVKM.

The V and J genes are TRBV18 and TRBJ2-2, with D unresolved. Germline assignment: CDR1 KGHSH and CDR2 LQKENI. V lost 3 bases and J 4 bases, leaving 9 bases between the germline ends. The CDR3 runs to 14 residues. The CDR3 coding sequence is TGTGCCAGCTCACCTGGCGGTGGCACCGGGGAGCTGTTTTTT. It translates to CASSPGGGTGELFF. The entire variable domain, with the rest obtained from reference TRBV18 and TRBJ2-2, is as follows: NAGVMQNPRHLVRRRGQEARLRCSPMKGHSHVYWYRQLPEEGLKFMVYLQKENIIDESGMPKERFSAEFPKEGPSILRIQQVVRGDSAAYFCASSPGGGTGELFFGEGSRLTVL.

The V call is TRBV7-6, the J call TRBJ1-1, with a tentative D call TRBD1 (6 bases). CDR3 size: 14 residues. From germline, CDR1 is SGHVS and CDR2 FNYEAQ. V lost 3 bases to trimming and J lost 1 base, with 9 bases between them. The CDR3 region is CASSFGGQNTEAFF. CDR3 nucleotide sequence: TGTGCCAGCAGCTTTGGGGGACAGAACACTGAAGCTTTCTTT.

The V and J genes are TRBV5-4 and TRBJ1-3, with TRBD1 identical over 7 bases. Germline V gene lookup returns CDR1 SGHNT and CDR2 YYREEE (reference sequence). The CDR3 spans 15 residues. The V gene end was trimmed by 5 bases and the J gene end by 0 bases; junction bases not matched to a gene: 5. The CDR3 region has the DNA TGTGCCAGCAGAGACGGGACAGCCTCTGGAAACACCATATATTTT. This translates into CASRDGTASGNTIYF.

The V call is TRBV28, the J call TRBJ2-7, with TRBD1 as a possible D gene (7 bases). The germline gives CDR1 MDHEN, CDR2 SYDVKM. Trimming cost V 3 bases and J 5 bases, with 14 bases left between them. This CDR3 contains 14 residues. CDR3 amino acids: CASSFSGGSHEQYF. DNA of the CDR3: TGTGCCAGCAGTTTTTCAGGGGGGTCCCACGAGCAGTACTTC.

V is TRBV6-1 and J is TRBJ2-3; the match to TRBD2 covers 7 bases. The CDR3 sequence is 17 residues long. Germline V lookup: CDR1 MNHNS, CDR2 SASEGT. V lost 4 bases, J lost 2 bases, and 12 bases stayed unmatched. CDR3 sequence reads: CASSAGGLLPFTDTQYF. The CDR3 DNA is TGTGCCAGCAGTGCGGGAGGTCTACTACCATTCACAGATACGCAGTATTTT.

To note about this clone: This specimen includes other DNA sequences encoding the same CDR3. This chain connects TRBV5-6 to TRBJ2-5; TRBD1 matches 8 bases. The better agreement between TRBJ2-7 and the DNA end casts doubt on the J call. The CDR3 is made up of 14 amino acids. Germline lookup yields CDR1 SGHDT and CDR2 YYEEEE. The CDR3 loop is CASSFGTGTYEQYF. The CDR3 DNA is TGTGCCAGCAGCTTCGGGACAGGTACCTACGAGCAGTACTTC.

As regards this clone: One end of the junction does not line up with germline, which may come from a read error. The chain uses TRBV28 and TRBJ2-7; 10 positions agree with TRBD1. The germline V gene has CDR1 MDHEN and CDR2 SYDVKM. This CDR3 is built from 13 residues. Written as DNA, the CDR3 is TGTACCAGCAGTTCCGGACAGGGGGTAGAGCAGTACTTC. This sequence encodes CTSSSGQGVEQYF.

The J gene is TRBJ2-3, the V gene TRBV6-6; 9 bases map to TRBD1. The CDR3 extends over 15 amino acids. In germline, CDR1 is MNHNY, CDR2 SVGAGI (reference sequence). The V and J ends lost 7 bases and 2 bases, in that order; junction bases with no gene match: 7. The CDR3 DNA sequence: TGTGCCAGCACGTATGGGGACAGGGACACAGATACGCAGTATTTT. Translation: CASTYGDRDTDTQYF.

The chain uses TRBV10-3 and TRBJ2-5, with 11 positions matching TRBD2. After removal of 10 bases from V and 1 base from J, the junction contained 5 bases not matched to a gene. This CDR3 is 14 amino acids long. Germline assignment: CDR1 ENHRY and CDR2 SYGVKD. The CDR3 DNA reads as TGTGCCACGGGGCTAGCGGGGGGCCAAGAGACCCAGTACTTC. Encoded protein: CATGLAGGQETQYF.

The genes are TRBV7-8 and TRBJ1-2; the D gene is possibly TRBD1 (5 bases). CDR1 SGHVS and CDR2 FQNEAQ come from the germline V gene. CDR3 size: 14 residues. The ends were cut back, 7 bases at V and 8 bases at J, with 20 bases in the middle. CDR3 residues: CASTKIDSVGGYTF. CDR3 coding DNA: TGTGCCAGCACCAAAATAGACAGTGTCGGAGGCTACACCTTC.

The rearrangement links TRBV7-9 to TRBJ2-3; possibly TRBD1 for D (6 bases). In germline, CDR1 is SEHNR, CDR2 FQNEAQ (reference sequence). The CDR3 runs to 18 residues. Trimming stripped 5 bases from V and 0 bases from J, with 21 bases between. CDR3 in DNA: TGTGCCAGCAGCCCCACAGTGGGACACAAGACTAGCACAGATACGCAGTATTTT. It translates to CASSPTVGHKTSTDTQYF.

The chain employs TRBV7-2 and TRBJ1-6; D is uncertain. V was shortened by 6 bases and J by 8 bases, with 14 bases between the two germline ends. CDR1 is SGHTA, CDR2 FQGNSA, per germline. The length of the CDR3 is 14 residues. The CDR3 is CASRLDGGDSPLHF. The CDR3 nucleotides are TGTGCCAGCAGACTCGACGGAGGAGATTCACCCCTCCACTTT.

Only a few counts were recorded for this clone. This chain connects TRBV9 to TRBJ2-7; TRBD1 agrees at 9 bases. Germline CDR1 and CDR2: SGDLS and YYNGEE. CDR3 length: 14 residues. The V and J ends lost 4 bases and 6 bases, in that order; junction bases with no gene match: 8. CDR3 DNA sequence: TGTGCCAGCAGCTTCGGGACAGGGTTCGGCGAGCAGTACTTC. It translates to CASSFGTGFGEQYF.

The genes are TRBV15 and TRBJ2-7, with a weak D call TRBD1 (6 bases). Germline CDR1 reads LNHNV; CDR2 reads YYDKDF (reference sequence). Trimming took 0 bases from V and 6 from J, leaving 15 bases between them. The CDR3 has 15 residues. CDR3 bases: TGTGCCACCAGCAGAGATTCTACAGGGTCGGGCGAGCAGTACTTC. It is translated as CATSRDSTGSGEQYF.

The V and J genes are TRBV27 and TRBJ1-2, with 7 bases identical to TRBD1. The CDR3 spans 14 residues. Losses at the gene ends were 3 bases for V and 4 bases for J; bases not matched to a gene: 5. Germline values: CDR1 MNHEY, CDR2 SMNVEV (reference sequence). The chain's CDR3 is CASSFQGGSYGYTF. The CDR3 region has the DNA TGTGCCAGCAGTTTCCAGGGGGGAAGCTATGGCTACACCTTC.

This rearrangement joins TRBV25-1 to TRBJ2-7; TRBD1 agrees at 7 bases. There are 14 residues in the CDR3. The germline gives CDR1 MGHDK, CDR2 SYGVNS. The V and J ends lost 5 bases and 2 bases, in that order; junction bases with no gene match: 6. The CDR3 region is CASSRTGAPYEQYF. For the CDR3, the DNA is TGTGCCAGCAGTAGAACAGGGGCCCCCTACGAGCAGTACTTC.

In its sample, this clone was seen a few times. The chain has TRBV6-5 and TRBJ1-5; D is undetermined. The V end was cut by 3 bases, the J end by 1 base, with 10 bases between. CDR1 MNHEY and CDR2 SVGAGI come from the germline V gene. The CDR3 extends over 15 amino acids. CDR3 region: CASSYSGRSNQPQHF. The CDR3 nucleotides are TGTGCCAGCAGTTATTCTGGGAGAAGCAATCAGCCCCAGCATTTT.

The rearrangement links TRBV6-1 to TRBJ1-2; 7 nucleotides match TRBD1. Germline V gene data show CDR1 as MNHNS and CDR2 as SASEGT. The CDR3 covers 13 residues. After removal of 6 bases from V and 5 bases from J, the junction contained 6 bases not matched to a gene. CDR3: CASRGQDKYGYTF. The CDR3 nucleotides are TGTGCCAGCAGAGGACAGGATAAGTATGGCTACACCTTC.

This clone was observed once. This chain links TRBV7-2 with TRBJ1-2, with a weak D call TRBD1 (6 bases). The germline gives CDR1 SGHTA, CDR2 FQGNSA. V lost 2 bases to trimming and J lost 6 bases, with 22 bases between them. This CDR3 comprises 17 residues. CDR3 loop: CASSLSTPGSPGDGYTF. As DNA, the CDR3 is TGTGCCAGCAGCTTATCTACCCCGGGATCTCCAGGGGATGGCTACACCTTC.

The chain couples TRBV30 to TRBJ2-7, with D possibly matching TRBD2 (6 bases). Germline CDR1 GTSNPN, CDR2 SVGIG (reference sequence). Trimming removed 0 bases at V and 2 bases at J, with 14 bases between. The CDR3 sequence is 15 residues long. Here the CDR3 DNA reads TGTGCCTGGAGTGTACCTGGGGGGATGGCCTACGAGCAGTACTTC. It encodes CAWSVPGGMAYEQYF.

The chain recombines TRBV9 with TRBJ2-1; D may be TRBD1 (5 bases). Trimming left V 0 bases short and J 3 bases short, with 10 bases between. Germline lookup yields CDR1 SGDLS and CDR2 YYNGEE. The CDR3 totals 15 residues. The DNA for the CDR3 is TGTGCCAGCAGCGTAGGACAGACCTTCTACAATGAGCAGTTCTTC. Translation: CASSVGQTFYNEQFF.

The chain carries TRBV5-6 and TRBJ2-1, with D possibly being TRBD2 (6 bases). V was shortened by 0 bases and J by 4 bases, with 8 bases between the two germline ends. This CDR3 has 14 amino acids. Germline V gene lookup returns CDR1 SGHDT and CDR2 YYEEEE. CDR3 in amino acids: CASSLGGGYNEQFF. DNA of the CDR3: TGTGCCAGCAGCTTGGGCGGAGGGTACAATGAGCAGTTCTTC.

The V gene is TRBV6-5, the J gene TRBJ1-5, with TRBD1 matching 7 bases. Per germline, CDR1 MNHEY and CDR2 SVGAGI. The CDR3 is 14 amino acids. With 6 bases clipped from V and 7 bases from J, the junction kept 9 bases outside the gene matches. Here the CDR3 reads CASRAPGQRQPQHF. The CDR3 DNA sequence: TGTGCCAGCAGGGCCCCGGGACAGAGACAGCCCCAGCATTTT.

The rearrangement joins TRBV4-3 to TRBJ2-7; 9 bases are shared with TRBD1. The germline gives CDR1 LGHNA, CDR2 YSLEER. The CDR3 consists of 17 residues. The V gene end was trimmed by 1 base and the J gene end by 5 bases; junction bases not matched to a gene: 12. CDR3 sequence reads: CASSQAASGTGNHEQYF. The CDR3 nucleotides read TGCGCCAGCAGCCAAGCGGCTTCCGGGACAGGGAACCACGAGCAGTACTTC.

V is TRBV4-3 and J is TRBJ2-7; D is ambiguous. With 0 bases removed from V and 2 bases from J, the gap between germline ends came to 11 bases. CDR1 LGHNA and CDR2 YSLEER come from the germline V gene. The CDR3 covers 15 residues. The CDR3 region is CASSQDGTATYEQYF. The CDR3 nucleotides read TGCGCCAGCAGCCAAGATGGTACAGCTACCTACGAGCAGTACTTC.

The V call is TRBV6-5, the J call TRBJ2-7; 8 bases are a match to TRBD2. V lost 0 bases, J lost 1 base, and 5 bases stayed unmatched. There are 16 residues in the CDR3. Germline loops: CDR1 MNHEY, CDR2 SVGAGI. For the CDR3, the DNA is TGTGCCAGCAGTTACTCCGGGGGGGACTCTTCCTACGAGCAGTACTTC. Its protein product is CASSYSGGDSSYEQYF.

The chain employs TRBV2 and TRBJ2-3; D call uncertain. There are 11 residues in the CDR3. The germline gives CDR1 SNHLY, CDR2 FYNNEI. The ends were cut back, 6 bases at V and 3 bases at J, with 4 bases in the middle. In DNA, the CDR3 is TGTGCCAGCAGCCCAACAGATACGCAGTATTTT. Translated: CASSPTDTQYF.

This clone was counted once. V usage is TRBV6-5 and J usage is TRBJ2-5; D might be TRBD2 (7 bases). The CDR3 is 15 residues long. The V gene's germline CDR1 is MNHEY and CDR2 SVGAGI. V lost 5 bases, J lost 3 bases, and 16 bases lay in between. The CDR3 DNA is TGTGCCAGCAGTCCCTCGGGGGGCTTCGAAGAGACCCAGTACTTC. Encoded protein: CASSPSGGFEETQYF.